What follows is one T cell receptor beta chain and its context. Its specificity is unknown. These data originate in a study of T cell repertoires in cytomegalovirus infection. Study-wide context: CMV epitopes used comprised recently identified HLA-C-restricted ones and well-studied HLA-B-restricted ones.

TCRdb itself ran the reads through MiXCR, one entry per CDR3 protein. The sample has 110,000 or so distinct CDR3 sequences, 30% seen once. V gave up 7 bases and J gave up 3 bases, with 21 bases separating them. The germline gives CDR1 MNHNY, CDR2 SVGAGI (reference sequence). The CDR3 is 16 amino acids. This chain joins TRBV6-6 and TRBJ1-2; possibly TRBD1 for D (6 bases). The material sequenced was CD8+ T cells from cultured PBMCs, taken from culture after CMV antigen stimulation. The clonotype originates from a human donor in good health (CMV status not recorded). Some clones in this sample may be carry-over from other donors' samples. CDR3 sequence: CASKGLKLQGYYGYTF. CDR3 bases: TGTGCCAGCAAGGGTCTTAAACTCCAGGGGTACTATGGCTACACCTTC.